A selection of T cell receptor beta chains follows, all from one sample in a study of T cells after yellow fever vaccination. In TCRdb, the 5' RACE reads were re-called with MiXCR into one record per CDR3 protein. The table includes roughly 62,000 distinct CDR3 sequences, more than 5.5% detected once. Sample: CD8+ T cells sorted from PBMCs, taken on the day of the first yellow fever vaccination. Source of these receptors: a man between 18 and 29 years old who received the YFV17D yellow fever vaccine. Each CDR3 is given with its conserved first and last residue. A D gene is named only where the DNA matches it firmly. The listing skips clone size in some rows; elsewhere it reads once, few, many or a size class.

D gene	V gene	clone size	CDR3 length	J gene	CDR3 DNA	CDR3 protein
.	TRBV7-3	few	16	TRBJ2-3	TGTGCCAGCAGCCCGCTGGTAGGGGGGAGCACAGATACGCAGTATTTT	CASSPLVGGSTDTQYF
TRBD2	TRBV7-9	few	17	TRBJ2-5	TGTGCCAGCAGCCCTCGCCCTAGCGGGGGCCAACAAGAGACCCAGTACTTC	CASSPRPSGGQQETQYF
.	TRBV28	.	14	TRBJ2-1	TGTGCCATGAGCCCCGGGGGCCTGCACAATGAGCAGTTCTTC	CAMSPGGLHNEQFF
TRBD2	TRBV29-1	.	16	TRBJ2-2	TGCAGCGTTGAAAGGACTAGCGGGGGGAACACCGGGGAGCTGTTTTTT	CSVERTSGGNTGELFF
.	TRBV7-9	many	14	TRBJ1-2	TGTGCCAGCAGCTTTACCTTGACCCCCTATGGCTACACCTTC	CASSFTLTPYGYTF
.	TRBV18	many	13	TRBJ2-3	TGTGCCAGCTCACCACTCAAGTTCGATACGCAGTATTTT	CASSPLKFDTQYF
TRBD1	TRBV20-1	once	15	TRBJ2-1	TGCAGTGCTAGCAGAGGGGGCCGCTCCTACAATGAGCAGTTCTTC	CSASRGGRSYNEQFF
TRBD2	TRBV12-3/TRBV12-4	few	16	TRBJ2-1	TGTGCCAGCAGGCTAGCGGGGGGGAGCTCCTACAATGAGCAGTTCTTC	CASRLAGGSSYNEQFF
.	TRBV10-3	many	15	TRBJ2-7	TGTGCCATCAGTGCTCTCGGGGTACAGGGAAACGAGCAGTACTTC	CAISALGVQGNEQYF
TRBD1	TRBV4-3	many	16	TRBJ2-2	TGCGCCAGCAGCCAAGTGGACAGGGCGAACACCGGGGAGCTGTTTTTT	CASSQVDRANTGELFF
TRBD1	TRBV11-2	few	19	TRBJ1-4	TGTGCCAGCAGCTCACCGGGACAGGGGGCGGGTGCGGCTAATGAAAAACTGTTTTTT	CASSSPGQGAGAANEKLFF
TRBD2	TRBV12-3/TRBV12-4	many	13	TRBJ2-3	TGTGCCAGCAGTTTGGGAGGGGCGGATACGCAGTATTTT	CASSLGGADTQYF
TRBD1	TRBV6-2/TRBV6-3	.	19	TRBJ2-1	TGTGCCAGCAGCCAGATATTCCCGGGACAGGGATTCATCAACAATGAGCAGTTCTTC	CASSQIFPGQGFINNEQFF
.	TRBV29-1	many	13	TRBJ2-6	TGCAGCGTTGCGGTTTCTGGGGCCAACGTCCTGACTTTC	CSVAVSGANVLTF
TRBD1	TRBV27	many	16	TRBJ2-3	TGTGCCAGCAGTTTGGTAGGGACAGGGGGCCCAGATACGCAGTATTTT	CASSLVGTGGPDTQYF
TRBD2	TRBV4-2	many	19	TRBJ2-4	TGTGCCAGCAGCCAAGATTCGGCTAGCGGGGGGGCGACCAAAAACATTCAGTACTTC	CASSQDSASGGATKNIQYF
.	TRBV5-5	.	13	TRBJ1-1	TGTGCCAGCAGCGGGACATTGAACACTGAAGCTTTCTTT	CASSGTLNTEAFF
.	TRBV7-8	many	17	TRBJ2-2	TGTGCCAGCAGGTCCGTGATATGGGGGACGAACACCGGGGAGCTGTTTTTT	CASRSVIWGTNTGELFF
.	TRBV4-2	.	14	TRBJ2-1	TGTGCCATCGGCCCCGGGCTCCTCTGCAATGAGCAGTTCTTC	CAIGPGLLCNEQFF
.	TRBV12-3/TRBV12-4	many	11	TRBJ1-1	TGTGCCAGCGGGGATCGCACTGAAGCTTTCTTT	CASGDRTEAFF
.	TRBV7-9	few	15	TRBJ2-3	TGTGCCAGCAGCCTCCAGGGGGGCCTCCTCGATACGCAGTATTTT	CASSLQGGLLDTQYF
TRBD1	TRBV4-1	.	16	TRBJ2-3	TGCGCCAGCAGCCCACTGGACAGGCCGTTCACAGATACGCAGTATTTT	CASSPLDRPFTDTQYF
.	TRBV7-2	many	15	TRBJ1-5	TGTGCCAGCAGAACGGGCCGAACCCAGAATCAGCCCCAGCATTTT	CASRTGRTQNQPQHF
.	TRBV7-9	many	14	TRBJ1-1	TGTGCCAGCAGCTTAGAACGGCAGAACACTGAAGCTTTCTTT	CASSLERQNTEAFF
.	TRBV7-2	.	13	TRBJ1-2	TGTGCCAGCAGCGAGGGACCCTCCTATGGCTACACCTTC	CASSEGPSYGYTF
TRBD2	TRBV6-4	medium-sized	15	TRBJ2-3	TGTGCCAGCAGTGACTCGACTAGCGGGGGGGATACGCAGTATTTT	CASSDSTSGGDTQYF
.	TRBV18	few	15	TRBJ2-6	TGTGCCAGCTCAATGACTAGGACTGGGGCCAACGTCCTGACTTTC	CASSMTRTGANVLTF
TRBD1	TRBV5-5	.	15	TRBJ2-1	TGTGCCAGCAGCTTGTGGCAGGGGGAAGGCAATGAGCAGTTCTTC	CASSLWQGEGNEQFF
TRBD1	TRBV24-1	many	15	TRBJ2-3	TGTGCCACCAGTGACGGGACAGGGAGCACAGATACGCAGTATTTT	CATSDGTGSTDTQYF
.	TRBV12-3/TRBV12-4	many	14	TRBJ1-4	TGTGCCAGCAGTCCTAGTGGGACTAATGAAAAACTGTTTTTT	CASSPSGTNEKLFF
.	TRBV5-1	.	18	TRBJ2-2	TGCGCCAGCAGCTTCCTGGCGTACCAGGGTTCGGGCACCGGGGAGCTGTTTTTT	CASSFLAYQGSGTGELFF
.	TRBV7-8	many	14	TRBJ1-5	TGTGCCAGCAGCTGGGGCCTGGGCAATCAGCCCCAGCATTTT	CASSWGLGNQPQHF
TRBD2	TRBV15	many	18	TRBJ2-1	TGTGCCACCAGCAGAGAAGGACTAGCGGGGGGGCACTTGGGTGAGCAGTTCTTC	CATSREGLAGGHLGEQFF
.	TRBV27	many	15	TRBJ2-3	TGTGCCAGCAGTTTAACCGGGATTAGCACAGATACGCAGTATTTT	CASSLTGISTDTQYF
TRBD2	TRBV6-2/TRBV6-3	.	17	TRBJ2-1	TGTGCCAGCAGTTACTCGAATTCGGGGGGGGATTACAATGAGCAGTTCTTC	CASSYSNSGGDYNEQFF
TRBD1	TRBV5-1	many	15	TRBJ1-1	TGCGCCAGCAGCTTGAGGGGGCAGGGTTTCACTGAAGCTTTCTTT	CASSLRGQGFTEAFF
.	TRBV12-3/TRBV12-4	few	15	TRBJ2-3	TGTGCCAGCAGGCCCTACGGGGGCTACACAGATACGCAGTATTTT	CASRPYGGYTDTQYF
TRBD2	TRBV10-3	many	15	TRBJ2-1	TGTGCCATCAGTGCGCAGCGGGGGGACTACAATGAGCAGTTCTTC	CAISAQRGDYNEQFF
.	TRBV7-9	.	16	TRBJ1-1	TGTGCCAGCAGCCCGTTACCGGGACAAATTAACACTGAAGCTTTCTTT	CASSPLPGQINTEAFF
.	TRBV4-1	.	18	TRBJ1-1	TGCGCCAGCAGCCAAGGACCGATTTCCAGGGATACGAACACTGAAGCTTTCTTT	CASSQGPISRDTNTEAFF
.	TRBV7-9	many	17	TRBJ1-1	TGTGCCAGCAGCACGGGACCTCCAAGGGCTTCTCTCACTGAAGCTTTCTTT	CASSTGPPRASLTEAFF
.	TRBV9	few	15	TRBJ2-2	TGTGCCAGCAGCCCCCTTCTAGAGAACACCGGGGAGCTGTTTTTT	CASSPLLENTGELFF
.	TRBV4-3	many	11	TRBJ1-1	TGCGCCAGCAGCCAAGATTCTAAAGCTTTCTTT	CASSQDSKAFF
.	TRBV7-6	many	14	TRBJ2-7	TGTGCCAGCAGCTTCAATACGGGGGATTACGAGCAGTACTTC	CASSFNTGDYEQYF
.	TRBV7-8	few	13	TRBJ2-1	TGTGCCAGCAGCCCCCCGGACTACAATGAGCAGTTCTTC	CASSPPDYNEQFF
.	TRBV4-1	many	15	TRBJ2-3	TGCGCCAGCAGCCAAGGACTATCTAGCACAGATACGCAGTATTTT	CASSQGLSSTDTQYF
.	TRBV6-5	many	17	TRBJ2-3	TGTGCCAGCAGTTACTCGGCGGGGCTCCTAAGCACAGATACGCAGTATTTT	CASSYSAGLLSTDTQYF